What follows are 32 T cell receptor beta chains derived from one specimen sequenced in a study of CD8+CD57+ T cells in acquired aplastic anemia. Profiles of TCR beta VDJ and CDR3 were generated from a genomic DNA template. One entry per CDR3 protein, called by TCRdb with MiXCR from the reads. The sample contains 250,000 to 300,000 distinct CDR3 sequences, about 50% of which appear only once. Patients sequenced had flow cytometry evidence of CD8+CD57+ cell expansion. Sequenced material: sorted CD4+, CD8+, or CD8+CD57+ T cells (not recorded which) from PBMCs. Every receptor here comes from a human donor with aplastic anemia.

In the case of this clonotype: As the CDR3 is not closed by the conserved phenylalanine or tryptophan, this likely results from a read error. The chain has TRBV20-1 and TRBJ1-4; 8 nucleotides agree with TRBD1. The V gene end was trimmed by 1 base and the J gene end by 4 bases; junction bases not matched to a gene: 2. The germline V gene has CDR1 DFQATT and CDR2 SNEGSKA (reference sequence). This CDR3 has 14 amino acids. CDR3 amino acids: CSARAGGGNEKLFL. As DNA, the CDR3 is TGCAGTGCTAGAGCAGGGGGCGGTAATGAAAAACTGTTTCTT.

This clonotype was observed a few times. V and J are TRBV10-3 and TRBJ1-2; 8 bases match TRBD1. Germline V gene lookup returns CDR1 ENHRY and CDR2 SYGVKD. V dropped 2 bases and J dropped 1; count of bases not matched to a gene: 3. This CDR3 region has 15 residues. The CDR3 is CAISEGTGGNYGYTF. In DNA form, the CDR3 reads TGTGCCATCAGTGAGGGGACAGGTGGTAACTATGGCTACACCTTC.

This clonotype was counted ten times or more. This chain uses TRBV19 with TRBJ1-6; weak D call: TRBD1 (6 bases). Germline V gives CDR1 LNHDA, CDR2 SQIVND (reference sequence). This CDR3 has 14 amino acids. Trimming took off 7 bases at V and 7 bases at J, with 14 bases between the two ends. As DNA, the CDR3 is TGTGCCAGTACTACCGGACAGCCAAATTCACCCCTCCACTTT. It specifies CASTTGQPNSPLHF.

Turning to this clonotype: The junction does not match germline at one end; this may be a read error. The chain is built from TRBV20-1 and TRBJ2-1; 13 bases align to TRBD2. Germline CDR1 is DFQATT and CDR2 is SNEGSKA (reference sequence). The CDR3 has 15 residues. Written as DNA, the CDR3 is TGCAGTGGGGGTTCGACTAGCGGGGGGTACAATGAGCGGTTCTTC. Residues: CSGGSTSGGYNERFF.

The table lists this clonotype with many counts. This chain connects TRBV6-1 to TRBJ2-7, with D possibly being TRBD1 (5 bases). Germline CDR1 MNHNS, CDR2 SASEGT. V lost 5 bases and J lost 0, with 11 bases in between. There are 14 residues in the CDR3. CDR3 nucleotide sequence: TGTGCCAGCAGTCTCCATGGGGCCTCCTACGAGCAGTACTTC. Its protein product is CASSLHGASYEQYF.

The sample holds a few counts of this clonotype. The chain combines TRBV20-1 with TRBJ2-5; D gene unclear. V lost 2 bases to trimming and J lost 4 bases, with 14 bases between them. In germline, CDR1 is DFQATT, CDR2 SNEGSKA (reference sequence). The CDR3 runs 14 residues. The CDR3 sequence is CSARYSAATETQYF. In DNA, the CDR3 is TGCAGTGCTAGATATTCGGCCGCCACAGAGACCCAGTACTTC.

V is TRBV10-2 and J is TRBJ2-7, with D uncertain. Trimming stripped 3 bases from V and 3 bases from J, with 6 bases between. Germline assignment: CDR1 WSHSY and CDR2 SAAADI. The CDR3 has 12 residues. CDR3 sequence reads: CASSETGYEQYF. The CDR3, as DNA: TGCGCCAGCAGTGAAACGGGCTACGAGCAGTACTTC.

There are many counts of this clonotype. The gene calls are TRBV6-6 and TRBJ2-5; 7 bases align to TRBD1. Germline loops: CDR1 MNHNY, CDR2 SVGAGI (reference sequence). V dropped 8 bases and J dropped 5; count of bases not matched to a gene: 11. The CDR3 has 14 residues. In nucleotides, the CDR3 is TGTGCCAGCCGACAGGGCCCTAGGATGGAGACCCAGTACTTC. This sequence encodes CASRQGPRMETQYF.

The chain is built from TRBV29-1 and TRBJ1-1; D not resolved. Trimming removed 0 bases at V and 14 bases at J, with 22 bases between. The germline V gene encodes CDR1 SQVTM and CDR2 ANQGSEA. This CDR3 comprises 14 residues. This CDR3 reads CSVEDFPGYNEQFF. The CDR3 DNA is TGCAGCGTTGAAGACTTTCCGGGGTACAATGAGCAGTTCTTT.

The rearrangement links TRBV7-8 to TRBJ2-3; 11 positions match TRBD2. The CDR3 contains 15 residues. Unmatched junction bases numbered 4, after V lost 5 bases and J lost 3 bases. Germline V gives CDR1 SGHVS, CDR2 FQNEAQ. In DNA form, the CDR3 reads TGTGCCAGCAGCGTCCTAGCGGGGGGAACAGATACGCAGTATTTT. Translation: CASSVLAGGTDTQYF.

This clonotype has ten or more counts. The V call is TRBV19, the J call TRBJ2-7; TRBD2 matches at 11 bases. The junction had 5 bases not matched to a gene; V was cut back by 5 bases and J by 2 bases. Germline-derived CDR1 and CDR2 are LNHDA and SQIVND (reference sequence). The CDR3 runs to 15 residues. In DNA, the CDR3 is TGTGCCAGTAGTGTGCTAGCGGGGGGACCCTACGAGCAGTACTTC. Its translation: CASSVLAGGPYEQYF.

The V and J genes are TRBV5-1 and TRBJ1-6; 10 nucleotides line up with TRBD1. The CDR3 length is 18 residues. With V trimmed by 4 bases and J by 7 bases, 14 bases remained unmatched. Germline CDR1 reads SGHRS; CDR2 reads YFSETQ. The CDR3 nucleotides are TGCGCCAGCAGCCACGGGACAGGGGTGACGGGTGTCAATTCACCCCTCCACTTT. This sequence encodes CASSHGTGVTGVNSPLHF. Combining the CDR3 with reference TRBV5-1 and TRBJ1-6 gives the whole variable domain KAGVTQTPRYLIKTRGQQVTLSCSPISGHRSVSWYQQTPGQGLQFLFEYFSETQRNKGNFPGRFSGRQFSNSRSEMNVSTLELGDSALYLCASSHGTGVTGVNSPLHFGNGTRLTVT.

The chain couples TRBV2 to TRBJ1-3; tentatively, D is TRBD1 (6 bases). The CDR3 has 13 amino acids. V was pared by 7 bases and J by 4 bases, with 11 bases between. Germline V lookup: CDR1 SNHLY, CDR2 FYNNEI. The CDR3 nucleotides are TGTGCCAGCAAGAAGGGGGAGGGAAACACCATATATTTT. Its protein product is CASKKGEGNTIYF.

This chain uses TRBV20-1 with TRBJ2-7; unclear D gene. Germline V gene lookup returns CDR1 DFQATT and CDR2 SNEGSKA (reference sequence). The CDR3 consists of 13 residues. Trimming shortened V by 3 bases and J by 0 bases, and 9 bases separated the two germline ends. As DNA, the CDR3 is TGCAGTGCTAGCCGCAAATTCTCCTACGAGCAGTACTTC. As protein: CSASRKFSYEQYF.

This chain uses TRBV19 with TRBJ2-5; 12 nucleotides align to TRBD1. The trim removed 7 bases at V and 7 bases at J, leaving 10 bases unmatched. Germline V gene data show CDR1 as LNHDA and CDR2 as SQIVND (reference sequence). This CDR3 has 15 residues. CDR3 DNA: TGTGCCAGTAATCGTCCGGGACAGGGGGCGGGGACCCAGTACTTC. This translates into CASNRPGQGAGTQYF.

This clonotype was recorded many times. The chain employs TRBV29-1 and TRBJ1-2; D not resolved. Trimming left V 4 bases short and J 2 bases short, with 8 bases between. Germline-derived CDR1 and CDR2 are SQVTM and ANQGSEA. This CDR3 comprises 12 residues. CDR3 protein: CSVVAGNYGYTF. The DNA of the CDR3 is TGCAGCGTTGTTGCGGGCAACTATGGCTACACCTTC. Full variable domain (missing parts from reference TRBV29-1 and TRBJ1-2): SAVISQKPSRDICQRGTSLTIQCQVDSQVTMMFWYRQQPGQSLTLIATANQGSEATYESGFVIDKFPISRPNLTFSTLTVSNMSPEDSSIYLCSVVAGNYGYTFGSGTRLTVV.

The chain recombines TRBV15 with TRBJ2-4; the D gene is possibly TRBD2 (5 bases). The J call may not be correct, given that the DNA end is closer to TRBJ2-7. Germline CDR1 LNHNV, CDR2 YYDKDF (reference sequence). The CDR3 covers 14 residues. The CDR3 DNA reads TGTGCCACCAGCAGCCCCCGGGACTCCTACGAGCAGTACTTC. Amino acids: CATSSPRDSYEQYF.

This clonotype was recorded at least ten times. The V and J genes are TRBV5-6 and TRBJ2-2; D is ambiguous. The CDR3 covers 16 residues. The ends were cut back, 0 bases at V and 0 bases at J, with 9 bases in the middle. CDR1 SGHDT and CDR2 YYEEEE come from the germline V gene. The CDR3: CASSLAPSPNTGELFF. The DNA for the CDR3 is TGTGCCAGCAGCTTGGCCCCCTCTCCGAACACCGGGGAGCTGTTTTTT.

V usage is TRBV7-9 and J usage is TRBJ1-1; no reliable D call. Germline CDR1 and CDR2: SEHNR and FQNEAQ (reference sequence). V was shortened by 7 bases and J by 3 bases, with 12 bases between the two germline ends. The CDR3 length is 13 residues. CDR3 region: CASTPGRDTEAFF. As DNA, the CDR3 is TGTGCCAGCACTCCCGGGAGGGACACTGAAGCTTTCTTT.

This clonotype was seen at least ten times. The chain joins TRBV5-1 to TRBJ1-2, with 10 positions matching TRBD1. Trimming removed 3 bases from V and 8 bases from J; junction bases left unmatched: 10. The CDR3 loop spans 15 amino acids. Germline V gene data show CDR1 as SGHRS and CDR2 as YFSETQ. CDR3 DNA: TGCGCCAGCAGCTCCCGACAGGGGGCGAGTGACGGCTACACCTTC. Protein product: CASSSRQGASDGYTF. Full variable domain (remainder filled in from reference TRBV5-1 and TRBJ1-2): KAGVTQTPRYLIKTRGQQVTLSCSPISGHRSVSWYQQTPGQGLQFLFEYFSETQRNKGNFPGRFSGRQFSNSRSEMNVSTLELGDSALYLCASSSRQGASDGYTFGSGTRLTVV.

This chain links TRBV20-1 with TRBJ2-5; D gene ambiguous. V lost 1 base and J 5 bases, leaving 5 bases between the germline ends. Germline values: CDR1 DFQATT, CDR2 SNEGSKA (reference sequence). The CDR3 has 11 residues. The CDR3 region has the DNA TGCAGTGCTAGAGTGGGTGAGACCCAGTACTTC. Protein: CSARVGETQYF.

The chain couples TRBV9 to TRBJ1-2, with D uncertain. The length of the CDR3 is 15 residues. From germline, CDR1 is SGDLS and CDR2 YYNGEE. The V gene lost 0 bases and the J gene lost 0 bases, with 9 bases spanning the gap. As DNA, the CDR3 is TGTGCCAGCAGCGTAGGCGGCGGGACTAACTATGGCTACACCTTC. Translating gives CASSVGGGTNYGYTF.

This clonotype was detected many times. The genes are TRBV20-1 and TRBJ1-2; a weak D match, TRBD1 (6 bases). This CDR3 spans 11 amino acids. In germline, CDR1 is DFQATT, CDR2 SNEGSKA (reference sequence). The CDR3 loop reads CSAQGGYGYTF. The DNA of the CDR3 is TGCAGCGCTCAAGGGGGCTATGGCTACACCTTC.

This chain joins TRBV29-1 and TRBJ2-3; D call uncertain. Germline CDR1 is SQVTM and CDR2 is ANQGSEA. CDR3 length: 12 residues. V lost 4 bases to trimming and J lost 0 bases, with 5 bases between them. CDR3 coding DNA: TGCAGCGTTGTAACTAGCACAGATACGCAGTATTTT. Its protein product is CSVVTSTDTQYF.

This clonotype was picked up many times. CDR3 sequence reads: CASSVDLRGGYGYTF. The DNA of the CDR3 is TGTGCCAGCAGCGTAGACCTCCGTGGCGGCTATGGCTACACCTTC. The chain joins TRBV9 to TRBJ1-2, with unresolved D. The CDR3 consists of 15 residues. The ends were cut back, 0 bases at V and 4 bases at J, with 13 bases in the middle. Per the germline V gene, CDR1 is SGDLS and CDR2 is YYNGEE.

The chain couples TRBV7-2 to TRBJ2-1, with 12 bases identical to TRBD2. This CDR3 is 19 amino acids long. V lost 5 bases and J lost 4; bases outside the gene matches: 15. From germline, CDR1 is SGHTA and CDR2 FQGNSA. The CDR3 DNA follows: TGTGCCAGCAGCACCCGACTAGCGGGAGCGGGGCCTTTATACAATGAGCAGTTCTTC. Protein product: CASSTRLAGAGPLYNEQFF.

This clonotype was detected only a few times. The chain links TRBV7-3 to TRBJ2-7, with D tentatively TRBD1 or TRBD2 (7 bases each). V was trimmed by 5 bases and J by 1 base, leaving 12 bases between them. CDR1 and CDR2 (germline): SGHTA, FQGTGA. The CDR3 extends over 14 amino acids. CDR3 DNA: TGTGCCAGCAGCCCAGCGGGACAGTCCTACGAGCAGTACTTC. Translation gives CASSPAGQSYEQYF.

The chain carries TRBV2 and TRBJ1-3, with D unclear. Trimming left V 4 bases short and J 2 bases short, with 9 bases between. Per the germline V gene, CDR1 is SNHLY and CDR2 is FYNNEI. The CDR3 contains 14 residues. The CDR3 spells CASSGTLTGNTIYF. Here the CDR3 DNA reads TGTGCCAGCAGTGGGACTTTGACTGGAAACACCATATATTTT.

In its sample, this clonotype was seen many times. The chain has TRBV18 and TRBJ2-7; TRBD1 agrees at 7 bases. V lost 2 bases to trimming and J lost 7 bases; unmatched junction nucleotides: 8. Per the germline V gene, CDR1 is KGHSH and CDR2 is LQKENI. This CDR3 region has 14 residues. This chain's CDR3 is CASSPNRGVEEQYF. CDR3 coding DNA: TGTGCCAGCTCACCAAACAGGGGCGTTGAAGAGCAGTACTTC.

The J gene is TRBJ2-7, the V gene TRBV9, with 9 bases matching TRBD1. The length of the CDR3 is 13 residues. V dropped 4 bases and J dropped 5; count of bases not matched to a gene: 4. Germline V gene lookup returns CDR1 SGDLS and CDR2 YYNGEE. In DNA form, the CDR3 reads TGTGCCAGCAGCAAAGGGACAGGGAACGAGCAGTACTTC. Protein product: CASSKGTGNEQYF.

At least ten counts were recorded for this clonotype. This chain uses TRBV11-2 with TRBJ2-5, with D possibly being TRBD2 (6 bases). CDR1 and CDR2 from the germline V gene are SGHAT and FQNNGV. The CDR3 sequence is 13 residues long. The V end lost 4 bases, the J end lost 4 bases, and 10 bases lay between the germline ends. The CDR3 loop reads CASSSVGGETQYF. The CDR3 region has the DNA TGTGCCAGCAGCTCGGTGGGGGGAGAGACCCAGTACTTC. The full variable domain, rest sourced from reference TRBV11-2 and TRBJ2-5, is EAGVAQSPRYKIIEKRQSVAFWCNPISGHATLYWYQQILGQGPKLLIQFQNNGVVDDSQLPKDRFSAERLKGVDSTLKIQPAKLEDSAVYLCASSSVGGETQYFGPGTRLLVL.

This clonotype appeared many times. CDR3 region: CATSAPAGGNYEQYF. CDR3 DNA: TGTGCCACCAGTGCCCCCGCGGGAGGAAACTACGAGCAGTACTTC. The chain combines TRBV24-1 with TRBJ2-7, with 8 positions matching TRBD2. Germline values: CDR1 KGHDR, CDR2 SFDVKD. This CDR3 comprises 15 residues. V trimming: 5 bases; J trimming: 3 bases; junction bases outside the gene matches: 8.